What follows describes a single T cell receptor (beta chain). Its specificity is not known. With 6 bases clipped from V and 1 base from J, the junction kept 2 bases outside the gene matches. The length of the CDR3 is 14 residues. The germline CDR1 and CDR2 sequences are WSHSY and SAAADI. The data belong to a study of cytomegalovirus exposure and HLA in healthy donors. Background on the study: It was reported in a later analysis that the 95 to 150 validation repertoires used the same platform as the 550 to 800 first-cohort repertoires.

Clones were sequenced by immunoSEQ multiplex PCR, and TCRdb holds only the in-frame ones, with some missing. The table includes some 140,000 clones, approximately 84% detected once. General study results and limits: Most TCR sequences were rare, but some public TCRs occurred in many donors. The study designated 150 or so TCR beta chains cytomegalovirus-associated.

The chain uses TRBV10-2 and TRBJ2-5; 10 bases map to TRBD2. Input material: PBMCs. This sequence was found in a man aged 25-45 years in good health and CMV-seropositive. CDR3 loop: CASRASGGQETQYF. CDR3 bases: TGCGCCAGCAGGGCTAGCGGGGGCCAAGAGACCCAGTACTTC.